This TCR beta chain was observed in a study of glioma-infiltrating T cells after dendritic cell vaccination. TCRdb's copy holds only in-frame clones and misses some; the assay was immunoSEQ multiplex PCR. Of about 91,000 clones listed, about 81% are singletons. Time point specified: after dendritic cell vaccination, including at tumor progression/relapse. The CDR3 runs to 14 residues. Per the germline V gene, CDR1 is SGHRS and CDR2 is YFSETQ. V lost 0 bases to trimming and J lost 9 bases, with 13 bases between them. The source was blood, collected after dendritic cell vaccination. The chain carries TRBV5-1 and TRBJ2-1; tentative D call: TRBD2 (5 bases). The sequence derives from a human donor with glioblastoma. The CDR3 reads CASSLANGVGEQFF. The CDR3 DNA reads TGCGCCAGCAGCTTGGCCAACGGGGTTGGTGAGCAGTTCTTC.